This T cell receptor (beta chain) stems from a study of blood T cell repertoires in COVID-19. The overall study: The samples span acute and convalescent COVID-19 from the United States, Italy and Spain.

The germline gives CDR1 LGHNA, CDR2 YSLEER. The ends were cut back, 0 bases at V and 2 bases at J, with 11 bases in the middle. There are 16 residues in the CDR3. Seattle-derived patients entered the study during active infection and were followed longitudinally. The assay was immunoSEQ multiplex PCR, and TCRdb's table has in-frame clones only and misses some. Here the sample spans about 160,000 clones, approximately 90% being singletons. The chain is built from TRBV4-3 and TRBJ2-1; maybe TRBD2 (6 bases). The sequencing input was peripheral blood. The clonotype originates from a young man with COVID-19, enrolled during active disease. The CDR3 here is CASSQDMAGTYNEQFF. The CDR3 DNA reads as TGCGCCAGCAGCCAAGATATGGCGGGAACCTACAATGAGCAGTTCTTC.